The table lists the clone carrying this T cell receptor (beta chain) with a few counts. The antigen remains unidentified. Since all of the isolated RNA was reverse transcribed, expressed TCRB transcripts were what got sequenced. Only in-frame clones appear in the TCRdb table, and some are missing; sequencing was by immunoSEQ multiplex PCR. The sample lists 300,000 to 400,000 clones, 7% to 10% seen once, with roughly 1% in the top ten. The data derive from a study of beta chain features in type 1 diabetes. General study results and limits: A pattern of fewer insertions and more deletions at VDJ junctions was seen in type 1 diabetes patients. In all four CD4+ subsets, TCRB CDR3 length was significantly, moderately reduced in type 1 diabetes.

Germline-derived CDR1 and CDR2 are SGHVS and FQNEAQ. CDR3 length equals 15 residues. Trimming cost V 3 bases and J 6 bases, with 17 bases left between them. The source is a man aged 25 to 45 with type 1 diabetes. Sequenced material: central memory CD4+ T cells from blood. The rearrangement uses TRBV7-8 and TRBJ1-2; perhaps TRBD1 as D (5 bases). The CDR3 reads CASSLTWGVGHGYTF. CDR3 DNA sequence: TGTGCCAGCAGCTTGACTTGGGGGGTGGGACATGGCTACACCTTC.